The present T cell receptor beta chain was sequenced within a study of blood T cell repertoires in COVID-19. Study in general: Sample material is recorded as cDNA or gDNA derived from T cells, B-cell-depleted T cells, or PBMCs.

This clone came up once. CDR3 length: 14 residues. The V gene end was trimmed by 1 base and the J gene end by 8 bases; junction bases not matched to a gene: 7. Per the germline V gene, CDR1 is LGHDT and CDR2 is YNNKEL (reference sequence). Sequenced by immunoSEQ multiplex PCR; TCRdb stores in-frame clones only, minus some. Of fewer than 500,000 clones listed, around 90% are singletons. V usage is TRBV3-1 (or the pseudogene TRBV3-2) and J usage is TRBJ2-7, with TRBD1 matching over 8 bases. The receptor comes from a man in his late teens or twenties with COVID-19, enrolled during active disease. Material for sequencing was peripheral blood. In DNA form, the CDR3 reads TGTGCCAGCAGCCAAGTCCAGGGGGCCGGGAAGCAGTACTTC. Protein: CASSQVQGAGKQYF.